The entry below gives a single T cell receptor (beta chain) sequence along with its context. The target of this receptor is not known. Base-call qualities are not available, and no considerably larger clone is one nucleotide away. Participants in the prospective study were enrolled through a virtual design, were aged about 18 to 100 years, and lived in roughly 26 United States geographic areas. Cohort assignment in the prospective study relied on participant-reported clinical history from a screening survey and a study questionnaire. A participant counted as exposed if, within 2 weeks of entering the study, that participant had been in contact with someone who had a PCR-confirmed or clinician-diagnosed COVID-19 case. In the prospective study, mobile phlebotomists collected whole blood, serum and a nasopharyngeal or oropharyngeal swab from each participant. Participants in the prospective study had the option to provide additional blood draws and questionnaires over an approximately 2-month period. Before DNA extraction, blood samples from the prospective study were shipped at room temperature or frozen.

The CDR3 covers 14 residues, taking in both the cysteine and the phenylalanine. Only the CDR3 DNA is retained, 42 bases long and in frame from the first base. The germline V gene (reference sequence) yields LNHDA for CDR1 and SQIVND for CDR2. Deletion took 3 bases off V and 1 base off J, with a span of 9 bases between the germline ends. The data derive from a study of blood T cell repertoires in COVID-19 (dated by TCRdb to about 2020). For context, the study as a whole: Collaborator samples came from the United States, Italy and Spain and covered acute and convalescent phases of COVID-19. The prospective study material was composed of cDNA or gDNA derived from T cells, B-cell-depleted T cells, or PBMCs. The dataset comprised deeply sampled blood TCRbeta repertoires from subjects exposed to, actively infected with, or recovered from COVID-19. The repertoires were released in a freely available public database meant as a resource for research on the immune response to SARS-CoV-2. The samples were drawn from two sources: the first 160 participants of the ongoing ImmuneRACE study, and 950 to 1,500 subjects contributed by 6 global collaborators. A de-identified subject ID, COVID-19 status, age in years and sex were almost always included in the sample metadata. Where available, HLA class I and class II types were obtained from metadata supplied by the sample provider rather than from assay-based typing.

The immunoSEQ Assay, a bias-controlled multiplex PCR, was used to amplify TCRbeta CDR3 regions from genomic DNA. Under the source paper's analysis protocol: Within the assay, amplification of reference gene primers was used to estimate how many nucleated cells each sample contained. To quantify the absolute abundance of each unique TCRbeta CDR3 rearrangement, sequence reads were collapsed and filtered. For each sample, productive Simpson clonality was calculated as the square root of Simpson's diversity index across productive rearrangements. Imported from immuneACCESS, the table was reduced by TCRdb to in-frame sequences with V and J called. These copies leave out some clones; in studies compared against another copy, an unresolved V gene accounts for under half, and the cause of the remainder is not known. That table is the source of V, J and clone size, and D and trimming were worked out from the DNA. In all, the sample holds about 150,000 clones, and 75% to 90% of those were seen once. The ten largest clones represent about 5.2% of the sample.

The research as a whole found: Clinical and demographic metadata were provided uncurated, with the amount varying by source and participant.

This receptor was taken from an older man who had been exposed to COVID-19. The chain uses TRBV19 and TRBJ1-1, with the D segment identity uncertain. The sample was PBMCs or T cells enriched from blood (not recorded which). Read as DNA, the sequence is TGTGCCAGTAGTATGGGCATAGGGAACACTGAAGCTTTCTTT. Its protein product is CASSMGIGNTEAFF.